This TCR beta chain emerged from a study of T cell responses to AZD1222 COVID-19 vaccine. Comment on this clone: Its antigen is currently unknown.

Overall study findings and caveats: Per reports, nearly half of all spike-specific TCRs target regions that are unmutated in variants. Seropositivity was recorded at baseline in only 6 or 7 AZD1222 recipients. Repertoire sampling occurred only after the peak T cell response. The breadth and depth of Spike-specific TCRs increased once two AZD1222 doses had been given.

Assay used: immunoSEQ multiplex PCR; TCRdb lists only in-frame clones, some missing. The profile shows 150,000 to 200,000 clones, about 89% of them singletons. The receptor was isolated from an adult who received the AZD1222 COVID-19 vaccine. The starting material was peripheral blood, obtained 28 days after the second AZD1222 dose.

CDR3 nucleotide sequence: TGTGCCACCAGTCGAGGGAGGGCCTCCTACGAGCAGTACTTC. Protein sequence: CATSRGRASYEQYF. This chain uses TRBV24-1 with TRBJ2-7, with TRBD2 matching over 7 bases. The CDR3 sequence is 14 residues long. CDR1 KGHDR and CDR2 SFDVKD come from the germline V gene. V lost 6 bases, J lost 0 bases, and 4 bases stayed unmatched.